This TCR beta chain appears in the sequencing data of a study of cytomegalovirus exposure and HLA in healthy donors. Primers: 60 Vbeta forward and 13 Jbeta reverse. Sequencing was performed with immunoSEQ multiplex PCR; in TCRdb, only in-frame clones are kept and a portion is missing. Among about 150,000 clones listed, about 79% were seen once. This CDR3 is 11 amino acids long. Germline CDR1 is SGHTA and CDR2 is FQGNSA. V lost 7 bases, J lost 9 bases, and 12 bases lay in between. The specimen was PBMCs. The TCR sequence derives from a male donor in good health and CMV-seronegative. The genes are TRBV7-2 and TRBJ1-1, with D possibly being TRBD1 (6 bases). The DNA for the CDR3 is TGTGCCAGCATGGGGGGGCGCCAAGCTTTCTTT. Protein product: CASMGGRQAFF. Looking up the rest from reference TRBV7-2 and TRBJ1-1 gives the full variable domain: GAGVSQSPSNKVTEKGKDVELRCDPISGHTALYWYRQSLGQGLEFLIYFQGNSAPDKSGLPSDRFSAERTGGSVSTLTIQRTQQEDSAVYLCASMGGRQAFFGQGTRLTVV.